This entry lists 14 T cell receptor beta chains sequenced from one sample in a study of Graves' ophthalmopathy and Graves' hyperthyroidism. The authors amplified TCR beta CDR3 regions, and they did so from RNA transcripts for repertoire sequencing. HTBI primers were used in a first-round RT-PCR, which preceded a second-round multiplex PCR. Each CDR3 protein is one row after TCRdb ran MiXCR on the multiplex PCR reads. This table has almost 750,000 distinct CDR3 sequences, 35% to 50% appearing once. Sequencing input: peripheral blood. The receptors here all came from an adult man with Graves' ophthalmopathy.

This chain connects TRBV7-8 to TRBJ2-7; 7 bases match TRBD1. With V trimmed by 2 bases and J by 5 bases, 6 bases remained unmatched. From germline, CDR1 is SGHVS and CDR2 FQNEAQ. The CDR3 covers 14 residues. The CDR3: CASSLTTGSHEQYF. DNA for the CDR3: TGTGCCAGCAGCTTAACGACAGGGAGCCACGAGCAGTACTTC. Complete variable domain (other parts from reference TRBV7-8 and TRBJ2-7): GAGVSQSPRYKVAKRGQDVALRCDPISGHVSLFWYQQALGQGPEFLTYFQNEAQLDKSGLPSDRFFAERPEGSVSTLKIQRTQQEDSAVYLCASSLTTGSHEQYFGPGTRLTVT.

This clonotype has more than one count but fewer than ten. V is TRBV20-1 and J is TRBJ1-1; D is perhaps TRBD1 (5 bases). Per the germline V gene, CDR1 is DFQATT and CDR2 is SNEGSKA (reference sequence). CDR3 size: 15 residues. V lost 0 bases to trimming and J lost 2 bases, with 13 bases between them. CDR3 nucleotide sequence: TGCAGTGCTAGAGATCGGAGGGACCTCAACACTGAAGCTTTCTTT. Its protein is CSARDRRDLNTEAFF.

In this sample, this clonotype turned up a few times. The CDR3 loop is CASSPYQGNTEAFF. The CDR3 region has the DNA TGTGCCAGCTCACCATATCAGGGGAACACTGAAGCTTTCTTT. V and J are TRBV2 and TRBJ1-1, with a possible D match to TRBD1 (5 bases). Trimming stripped 8 bases from V and 1 base from J, with 14 bases between. The CDR3 is 14 residues long. The V gene's germline CDR1 is SNHLY and CDR2 FYNNEI.

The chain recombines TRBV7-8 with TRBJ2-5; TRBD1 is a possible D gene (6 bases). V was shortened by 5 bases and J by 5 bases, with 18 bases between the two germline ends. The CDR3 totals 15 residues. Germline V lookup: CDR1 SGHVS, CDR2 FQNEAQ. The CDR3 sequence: CASSLTGNRRETQYF. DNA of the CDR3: TGTGCCAGCAGCCTCACAGGGAACCGGCGGGAGACCCAGTACTTC.

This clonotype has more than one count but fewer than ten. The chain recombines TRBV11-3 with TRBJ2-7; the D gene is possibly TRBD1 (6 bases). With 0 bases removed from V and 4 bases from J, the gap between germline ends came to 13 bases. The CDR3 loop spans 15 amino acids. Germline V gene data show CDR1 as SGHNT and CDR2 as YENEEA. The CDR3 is CASSLDSGQPYEQYF. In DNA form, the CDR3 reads TGTGCCAGCAGCTTAGACAGTGGACAGCCGTACGAGCAGTACTTC.

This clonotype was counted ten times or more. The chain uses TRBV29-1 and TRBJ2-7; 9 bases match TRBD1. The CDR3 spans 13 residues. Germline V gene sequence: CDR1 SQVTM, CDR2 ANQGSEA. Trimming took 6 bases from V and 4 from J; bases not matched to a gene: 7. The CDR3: CSVTGTGQYEQYF. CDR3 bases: TGCAGCGTCACTGGGACAGGGCAATACGAGCAGTACTTC.

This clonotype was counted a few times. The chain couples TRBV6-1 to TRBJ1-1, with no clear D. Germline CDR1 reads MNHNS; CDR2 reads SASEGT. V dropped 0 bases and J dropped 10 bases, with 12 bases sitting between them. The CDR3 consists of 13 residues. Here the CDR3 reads CASSEALRTRAFF. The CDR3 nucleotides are TGTGCCAGCAGTGAAGCGCTTCGGACCCGAGCTTTCTTT.

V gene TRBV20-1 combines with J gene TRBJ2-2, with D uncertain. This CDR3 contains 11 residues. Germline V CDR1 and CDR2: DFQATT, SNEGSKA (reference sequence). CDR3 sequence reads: CSAHSRGELFF. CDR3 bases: TGCAGCGCTCATTCACGGGGGGAGCTGTTTTTT.

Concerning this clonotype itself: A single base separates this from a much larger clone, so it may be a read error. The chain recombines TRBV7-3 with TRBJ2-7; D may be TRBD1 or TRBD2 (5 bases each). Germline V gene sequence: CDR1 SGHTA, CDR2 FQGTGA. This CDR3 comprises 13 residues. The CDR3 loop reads CVSSLGPANEQYF. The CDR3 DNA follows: TGTGTCAGCAGCTTGGGACCGGCCAACGAGCAGTACTTC.

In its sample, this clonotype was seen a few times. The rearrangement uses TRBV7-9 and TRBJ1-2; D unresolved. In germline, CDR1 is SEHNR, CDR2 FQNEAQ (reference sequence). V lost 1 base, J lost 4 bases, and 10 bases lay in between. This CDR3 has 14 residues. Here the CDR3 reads CASSLGGIVYGYTF. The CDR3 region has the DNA TGTGCCAGCAGCTTAGGAGGGATCGTCTATGGCTACACCTTC. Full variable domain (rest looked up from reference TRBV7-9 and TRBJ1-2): DTGVSQNPRHKITKRGQNVTFRCDPISEHNRLYWYRQTLGQGPEFLTYFQNEAQLEKSRLLSDRFSAERPKGSFSTLEIQRTEQGDSAMYLCASSLGGIVYGYTFGSGTRLTVV.

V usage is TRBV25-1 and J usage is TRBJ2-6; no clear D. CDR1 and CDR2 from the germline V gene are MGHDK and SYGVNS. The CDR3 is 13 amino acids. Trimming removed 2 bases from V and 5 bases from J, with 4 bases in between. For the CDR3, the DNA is TGTGCCAGCAGTGAAACTTGGGCCAACGTCCTGACTTTC. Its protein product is CASSETWANVLTF.

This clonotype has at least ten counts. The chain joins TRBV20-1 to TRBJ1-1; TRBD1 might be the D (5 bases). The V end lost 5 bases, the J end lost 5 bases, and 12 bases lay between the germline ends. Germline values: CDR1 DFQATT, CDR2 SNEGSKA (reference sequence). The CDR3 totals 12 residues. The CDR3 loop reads CSAQLDSTEAFF. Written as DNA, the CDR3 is TGCAGTGCTCAACTCGACAGTACTGAAGCTTTCTTT.

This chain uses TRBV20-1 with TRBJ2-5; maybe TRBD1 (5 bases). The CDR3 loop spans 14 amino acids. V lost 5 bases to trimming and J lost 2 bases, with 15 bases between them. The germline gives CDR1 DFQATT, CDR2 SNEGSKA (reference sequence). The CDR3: CSAQNSGWQETQYF. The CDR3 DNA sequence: TGCAGTGCTCAGAACTCAGGGTGGCAAGAGACCCAGTACTTC.

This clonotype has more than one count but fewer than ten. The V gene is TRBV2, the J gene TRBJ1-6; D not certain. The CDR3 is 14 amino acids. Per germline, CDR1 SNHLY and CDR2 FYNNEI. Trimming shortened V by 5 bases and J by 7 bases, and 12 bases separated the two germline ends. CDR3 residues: CASSTTVPNSPLHF. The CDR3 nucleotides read TGTGCCAGCAGTACGACGGTACCCAATTCACCCCTCCACTTT.